The 12 T cell receptor beta chains below come from one sample, sequenced in a study of T cells in Graves' hyperthyroidism and ophthalmopathy. Researchers took RNA transcripts and amplified the TCR beta CDR3 regions from them. Initially, a first-round RT-PCR of the TCR CDR3 employed the HTBI primer set. TCRdb passed the multiplex PCR reads through MiXCR, listing each CDR3 protein once. In the table there are over 450,000 distinct CDR3 sequences, 13% to 15% of which are singletons. Sequenced sample: blood. The receptors were gathered from a woman in her late teens or twenties with Graves' hyperthyroidism.

The chain joins TRBV6-1 to TRBJ1-1; 9 bases agree with TRBD1. Per germline, CDR1 MNHNS and CDR2 SASEGT. V lost 5 bases and J lost 4; bases outside the gene matches: 8. CDR3 length: 15 amino acids. For the CDR3, the DNA is TGTGCCAGCAGTCTAGGCGGGACAGGGACCACTGAAGCTTTCTTT. This encodes CASSLGGTGTTEAFF.

This clonotype was seen ten or more times. This chain uses TRBV10-3 with TRBJ1-6; D call uncertain. The CDR3 sequence is 13 residues long. V lost 5 bases to trimming and J lost 7 bases, with 9 bases between them. The V gene's germline CDR1 is ENHRY and CDR2 SYGVKD. The CDR3 DNA reads as TGTGCCATCAGTACGGGAGGCAATTCACCCCTCCACTTT. It codes for CAISTGGNSPLHF.

This clonotype was observed at least ten times. The rearrangement uses TRBV6-5 and TRBJ1-5; no clear D gene. Germline assignment: CDR1 MNHEY and CDR2 SVGAGI. The CDR3 covers 13 residues. V was shortened by 2 bases and J by 4 bases, with 6 bases between the two germline ends. The DNA of the CDR3 is TGTGCCAGCAGTTACGGTGGGAATCAGCCCCAGCATTTT. Protein sequence: CASSYGGNQPQHF.

This clonotype was detected ten times or more. CDR3 in amino acids: CASSLRSSNQPQHF. The CDR3 DNA follows: TGTGCCAGCAGTTTGCGAAGTAGCAATCAGCCCCAGCATTTT. The chain carries TRBV12-3 or TRBV12-4 and TRBJ1-5; no clear D gene. The V and J ends lost 3 bases and 0 bases respectively, with 6 bases between them. This CDR3 has 14 amino acids.

The rearrangement joins TRBV9 to TRBJ1-4; maybe TRBD1 (5 bases). Germline V gene data show CDR1 as SGDLS and CDR2 as YYNGEE. CDR3 length: 16 residues. V was trimmed by 4 bases and J by 4 bases, leaving 17 bases between them. The CDR3 region is CASSRGLGPRNEKLFF. The CDR3, as DNA: TGTGCCAGCAGCCGGGGCCTGGGCCCACGTAATGAAAAACTGTTTTTT. Drawing the rest from reference TRBV9 and TRBJ1-4, the complete variable domain is DSGVTQTPKHLITATGQRVTLRCSPRSGDLSVYWYQQSLDQGLQFLIQYYNGEERAKGNILERFSAQQFPDLHSELNLSSLELGDSALYFCASSRGLGPRNEKLFFGSGTQLSVL.

In its sample, this clonotype was seen many times. The chain has TRBV20-1 and TRBJ2-6; D remains unclear. CDR3 length equals 13 residues. V shed 0 bases and J shed 2 bases, with 2 bases lying between them. CDR1 and CDR2 from the germline V gene are DFQATT and SNEGSKA (reference sequence). CDR3 bases: TGCAGTGCTAGAGAAGCTGGGGCCAACGTCCTGACTTTC. As protein: CSAREAGANVLTF.

The V call is TRBV20-1, the J call TRBJ2-7, with 11 nucleotides matching TRBD2. The trim removed 0 bases at V and 5 bases at J, leaving 18 bases unmatched. Germline CDR1 reads DFQATT; CDR2 reads SNEGSKA (reference sequence). There are 19 residues in the CDR3. The CDR3 region has the DNA TGCAGTGCTAGAGATCCTAATCTAGCGGGAGGTTTCCGAGCGGACGAGCAGTACTTC. Its protein product is CSARDPNLAGGFRADEQYF.

This clonotype was seen many times. The V call is TRBV30, the J call TRBJ1-2; D is unresolved. The CDR3 contains 13 residues. Germline V lookup: CDR1 GTSNPN, CDR2 SVGIG (reference sequence). V was clipped by 1 base and J by 7 bases, with 13 bases between them. The CDR3 region has the DNA TGTGCCTGGAGTGATGGAGAGAAGGTTGGCTACACCTTC. Translating gives CAWSDGEKVGYTF.

Only a few counts were recorded for this clonotype. Since a much larger clone is just one base distant, this may be a read error. J is TRBJ2-3 and V is TRBV7-3; 10 positions match TRBD2. The germline V gene has CDR1 SGHTA and CDR2 FQGTGA. The CDR3 contains 17 residues. DNA of the CDR3: TGTGCCAGCAGCTTAGTGGCTAGCGGGAGAAACACAGGTACGCAGTATTTT. Translation gives CASSLVASGRNTGTQYF.

This clonotype was picked up many times. V is TRBV5-1 and J is TRBJ2-7, with 12 bases fitting TRBD2. This CDR3 comprises 16 residues. Germline loops: CDR1 SGHRS, CDR2 YFSETQ. V trimming: 4 bases; J trimming: 5 bases; junction bases outside the gene matches: 10. In DNA, the CDR3 is TGCGCCAGCAGCAGATCGACTAGCGGGAGAAACGACGAGCAGTACTTC. Translation: CASSRSTSGRNDEQYF.

This clonotype turned up a few times. The J gene is TRBJ2-1, the V gene TRBV7-2, with 9 bases aligning to TRBD2. The ends lost 11 bases at V and 4 bases at J; junction bases unmatched: 12. Germline V CDR1 and CDR2: SGHTA, FQGNSA. This CDR3 region has 15 residues. CDR3: CASEGSAGGYNEQFF. CDR3 DNA sequence: TGTGCCTCAGAGGGGTCAGCGGGGGGTTACAATGAGCAGTTCTTC.

This clonotype was seen at least ten times. In DNA form, the CDR3 reads TGTGCCAGCAGTTTGGAGACAGGGAGGACCGGGGAGCTGTTTTTT. The encoded protein is CASSLETGRTGELFF. This sequence joins TRBV28 and TRBJ2-2; the D gene is possibly TRBD1 (7 bases). Germline CDR1 MDHEN, CDR2 SYDVKM. The CDR3 totals 15 residues. Trimming took 3 bases from V and 5 from J, leaving 13 bases between them. The whole variable domain, remainder taken from reference TRBV28 and TRBJ2-2, is DVKVTQSSRYLVKRTGEKVFLECVQDMDHENMFWYRQDPGLGLRLIYFSYDVKMKEKGDIPEGYSVSREKKERFSLILESASTNQTSMYLCASSLETGRTGELFFGEGSRLTVL.